The 26 T cell receptor beta chains listed next were all sequenced from one sample in a study of T cells after yellow fever vaccination. TCRdb fed the 5' RACE reads into MiXCR, producing one record per CDR3 protein. The sample carries approximately 450,000 distinct CDR3 sequences, roughly a sixth recorded once. Sequencing used PBMCs, obtained before the yellow fever booster vaccination. All receptors derive from a man between 18 and 35 years old who received the YFV17D yellow fever vaccine.

This clonotype was counted between two and nine times. One junction end does not reproduce the germline sequence, and a read error may be involved. V and J are TRBV7-7 and TRBJ2-5; 8 nucleotides match TRBD1. The CDR3 covers 13 residues. Germline values: CDR1 SSHAT, CDR2 FNYEAQ (reference sequence). Here the CDR3 DNA reads TGTGCTAGCAGCTTCGACAGGGGAGAGACCCAGTACTTC. Translating it yields CASSFDRGETQYF.

This clonotype was seen only a few times. The chain has TRBV4-3 and TRBJ2-3; a weak D match, TRBD2 (6 bases). Germline V CDR1 and CDR2: LGHNA, YSLEER. This CDR3 has 13 amino acids. V was trimmed by 1 base and J by 6 bases, leaving 8 bases between them. The CDR3 is CASSQGRGDTQYF. The CDR3 coding sequence is TGCGCCAGCAGCCAAGGGAGGGGTGATACGCAGTATTTT.

This clonotype was counted a few times. The chain combines TRBV12-3 or TRBV12-4 with TRBJ1-2; D is uncertain. V was pared by 2 bases and J by 9 bases, with 13 bases between. The CDR3 consists of 13 residues. The CDR3 region has the DNA TGTGCCAGCAGTTTACCCCCCGGCCCTCGCTACACCTTC. This sequence encodes CASSLPPGPRYTF.

The chain joins TRBV6-5 to TRBJ2-7; 8 nucleotides match TRBD1. CDR1 and CDR2 (germline): MNHEY, SVGAGI. The V and J ends lost 7 bases and 5 bases, in that order; junction bases with no gene match: 10. This CDR3 is 14 amino acids long. The CDR3 here is CASNHQGATDEQYF. The CDR3 nucleotides read TGTGCCAGCAATCACCAGGGGGCCACCGACGAGCAGTACTTC.

This clonotype was counted a single time. This rearrangement joins TRBV3-1 to TRBJ2-4; 14 bases are shared with TRBD2. The CDR3 spans 16 residues. Germline CDR1 is LGHDT and CDR2 is YNNKEL (reference sequence). Unmatched junction bases numbered 7, after V lost 3 bases and J lost 9 bases. DNA for the CDR3: TGTGCCAGCAGCCACTTGACTAGCGGGGGGGCTGGCATTCAGTACTTC. This sequence encodes CASSHLTSGGAGIQYF.

The rearrangement joins TRBV2 to TRBJ1-3, with 7 bases identical to TRBD1. J gave up 2 bases and V 7 bases, and 5 bases lay outside the gene matches. The CDR3 is 14 residues long. CDR1 and CDR2 from the germline V gene are SNHLY and FYNNEI. In nucleotides, the CDR3 is TGTGCCAGCACTGGACAGGCCGCTGGAAACACCATATATTTT. This encodes CASTGQAAGNTIYF.

The table lists this clonotype with a few counts. This chain joins TRBV29-1 and TRBJ2-5; no definite D call. Looked up from germline, CDR1 is SQVTM and CDR2 is ANQGSEA. The CDR3 runs to 13 residues. Trimming shortened V by 0 bases and J by 5 bases, and 10 bases separated the two germline ends. The CDR3 spells CSVEDHFAETQYF. CDR3 bases: TGCAGCGTTGAAGATCATTTTGCGGAGACCCAGTACTTC.

V gene TRBV6-6 combines with J gene TRBJ2-2, with unresolved D. Per germline, CDR1 MNHNY and CDR2 SVGAGI (reference sequence). Trimming removed 2 bases from V and 4 bases from J, with 11 bases in between. This CDR3 region has 15 residues. In DNA form, the CDR3 reads TGTGCCAGCAGTTACGTCTACCAAATCACCGGGGAGCTGTTTTTT. Residues: CASSYVYQITGELFF.

The chain joins TRBV20-1 to TRBJ1-6; 8 bases line up with TRBD1. The ends lost 5 bases at V and 10 bases at J; junction bases unmatched: 13. The CDR3 has 15 amino acids. Per the germline V gene, CDR1 is DFQATT and CDR2 is SNEGSKA (reference sequence). The CDR3 DNA reads as TGCAGTGCTCGTGGCCCCGGGACAGGAGACTCACCCCTCCACTTT. The encoded protein is CSARGPGTGDSPLHF.

In this sample, this clonotype turned up a few times. This chain connects TRBV4-1 to TRBJ2-2, with D maybe TRBD1 (6 bases). There are 15 residues in the CDR3. Germline-derived CDR1 and CDR2 are MGHRA and YSYEKL. V shed 1 base and J shed 3 bases, with 9 bases lying between them. CDR3 coding DNA: TGCGCCAGCAGCCAAGTCGAGGGGGACACCGGGGAGCTGTTTTTT. Translating gives CASSQVEGDTGELFF.

The genes are TRBV30 and TRBJ2-4; D remains unclear. The CDR3 extends over 14 amino acids. Per germline, CDR1 GTSNPN and CDR2 SVGIG (reference sequence). V was trimmed by 1 base and J by 6 bases, leaving 13 bases between them. This chain's CDR3 is CAWSARSWGNIQYF. CDR3 nucleotides: TGTGCCTGGAGTGCACGGAGCTGGGGAAACATTCAGTACTTC.

This chain links TRBV20-1 with TRBJ2-1; 8 bases align to TRBD1. Trimming cost V 0 bases and J 8 bases; bases outside gene matches: 12. Germline V gene data show CDR1 as DFQATT and CDR2 as SNEGSKA (reference sequence). The CDR3 is made up of 16 amino acids. The chain's CDR3 is CSARDQKAGGVDEQFF. Here the CDR3 DNA reads TGCAGTGCTAGAGATCAGAAGGCAGGGGGCGTGGATGAGCAGTTCTTC.

This clonotype was observed a few times. The J gene is TRBJ1-4, the V gene TRBV5-1, with D unresolved. Germline lookup yields CDR1 SGHRS and CDR2 YFSETQ. The CDR3 is 14 residues long. V shed 4 bases and J shed 7 bases, with 14 bases lying between them. The CDR3 reads CASSTGKGGEKLFF. CDR3 nucleotide sequence: TGCGCCAGCAGCACGGGCAAGGGTGGTGAAAAACTGTTTTTT.

There are a few counts of this clonotype. V usage is TRBV12-3 or TRBV12-4 and J usage is TRBJ2-1; TRBD2 matches 10 bases. The CDR3 is 16 amino acids. The junction had 2 bases not matched to a gene; V was cut back by 0 bases and J by 3 bases. The CDR3 coding sequence is TGTGCCAGCAGTTTAGCGGCTAGCGGGGGCTACAATGAGCAGTTCTTC. Translated, it gives CASSLAASGGYNEQFF.

This CDR3 is CASKRGGGETQYF. The CDR3 DNA reads TGCGCCAGCAAACGGGGGGGCGGAGAGACCCAGTACTTC. V gene TRBV5-1 combines with J gene TRBJ2-5; 8 bases are shared with TRBD2. The length of the CDR3 is 13 residues. CDR1 and CDR2 from the germline V gene are SGHRS and YFSETQ. J gave up 4 bases and V 6 bases, and 5 bases lay outside the gene matches.

This rearrangement joins TRBV4-1 to TRBJ1-2; possibly TRBD1 for D (5 bases). Trimming pared 4 bases from V and 3 bases from J, leaving 15 bases between. The germline V gene has CDR1 MGHRA and CDR2 YSYEKL. The CDR3 sequence is 15 residues long. The CDR3 DNA follows: TGCGCCAGCAGCCTAGAATCCGGGGGGGACTATGGCTACACCTTC. This sequence encodes CASSLESGGDYGYTF.

This clonotype showed up just a few times. The chain links TRBV9 to TRBJ2-3; D ambiguous. This CDR3 spans 12 amino acids. The germline V and J ends were trimmed by 0 bases and 4 bases, with 3 bases remaining between them. Germline values: CDR1 SGDLS, CDR2 YYNGEE. The CDR3 sequence: CASSVGSDTQYF. CDR3 nucleotide sequence: TGTGCCAGCAGCGTAGGGTCAGATACGCAGTATTTT.

This clonotype has more than one count but fewer than ten. The chain combines TRBV6-2 or TRBV6-3 with TRBJ2-5, with D possibly matching TRBD1 (6 bases). This CDR3 is 14 amino acids long. CDR1 is MNHEY, CDR2 SVGEGT, per germline. V shed 7 bases and J shed 5 bases, with 17 bases lying between them. The CDR3 sequence is CASTQLGGWETQYF. CDR3 DNA: TGTGCCAGCACCCAGCTAGGGGGTTGGGAGACCCAGTACTTC.

The rearrangement uses TRBV5-6 and TRBJ1-2; a weak D match, TRBD1 (5 bases). In germline, CDR1 is SGHDT, CDR2 YYEEEE. This CDR3 region has 14 residues. V shed 0 bases and J shed 8 bases, with 14 bases lying between them. CDR3 sequence: CASSLDRTFRGYTF. The CDR3 coding sequence is TGTGCCAGCAGCTTGGACAGGACCTTCCGAGGCTACACCTTC.

This clonotype was detected only a few times. V usage is TRBV12-3 or TRBV12-4 and J usage is TRBJ1-2; a weak D match, TRBD1 (6 bases). This CDR3 spans 12 amino acids. The germline V and J ends were trimmed by 6 bases and 7 bases, with 12 bases remaining between them. CDR3: CASSRDNRGYTF. The CDR3 DNA sequence: TGTGCCAGCAGCCGGGACAATCGTGGCTACACCTTC.

The chain links TRBV11-2 to TRBJ2-5; TRBD2 aligns across 8 bases. V lost 5 bases to trimming and J lost 5 bases; unmatched junction nucleotides: 10. The length of the CDR3 is 15 residues. Germline V gene lookup returns CDR1 SGHAT and CDR2 FQNNGV. DNA of the CDR3: TGTGCCAGCAGCCAAGTTACGGGGGGGCCCGAGACCCAGTACTTC. Translated, it gives CASSQVTGGPETQYF.

DNA of the CDR3: TGTGCCATCAGTGGGGGGGCGGATCAGCCCCAGCATTTT. Translated: CAISGGADQPQHF. The chain combines TRBV10-3 with TRBJ1-5; D might be TRBD1 (6 bases). Trimming removed 4 bases at V and 5 bases at J, with 9 bases between. Germline values: CDR1 ENHRY, CDR2 SYGVKD. This CDR3 contains 13 residues.

The V gene is TRBV20-1, the J gene TRBJ1-6; 7 nucleotides line up with TRBD1. The CDR3 extends over 14 amino acids. Germline CDR1 DFQATT, CDR2 SNEGSKA (reference sequence). V was pared by 6 bases and J by 5 bases, with 7 bases of the junction left unmatched. The DNA of the CDR3 is TGCAGTGCAACCGGACAGGTTGATAATTCACCCCTCCACTTT. Translated: CSATGQVDNSPLHF.

This clonotype turned up a few times. V is TRBV28 and J is TRBJ2-6; 7 bases map to TRBD1. J lost 0 bases, V lost 6 bases, and 11 bases had no gene match. CDR3 length: 18 amino acids. From germline, CDR1 is MDHEN and CDR2 SYDVKM. CDR3 bases: TGTGCCAGCAGGTTGATCAGGGGGAGCCTCTCTGGGGCCAACGTCCTGACTTTC. It translates to CASRLIRGSLSGANVLTF.

A few counts support this clonotype. The chain has TRBV5-5 and TRBJ2-2; D is perhaps TRBD1 (5 bases). The CDR3 runs 15 residues. The V and J ends lost 0 bases and 7 bases respectively, with 13 bases between them. The germline gives CDR1 SGHKS, CDR2 YYEKEE (reference sequence). CDR3 protein: CASSLGAGINGELFF. The DNA for the CDR3 is TGTGCCAGCAGCTTGGGGGCAGGGATCAACGGGGAGCTGTTTTTT.

The rearrangement uses TRBV4-3 and TRBJ2-2; 9 bases map to TRBD1. The CDR3 has 18 amino acids. V dropped 4 bases and J dropped 5; count of bases not matched to a gene: 14. The germline V gene has CDR1 LGHNA and CDR2 YSLEER. The CDR3 DNA reads TGCGCCAGCAGCCGGCGAGGGACAGGGAGTGGGAATACCGGGGAGCTGTTTTTT. This sequence encodes CASSRRGTGSGNTGELFF.